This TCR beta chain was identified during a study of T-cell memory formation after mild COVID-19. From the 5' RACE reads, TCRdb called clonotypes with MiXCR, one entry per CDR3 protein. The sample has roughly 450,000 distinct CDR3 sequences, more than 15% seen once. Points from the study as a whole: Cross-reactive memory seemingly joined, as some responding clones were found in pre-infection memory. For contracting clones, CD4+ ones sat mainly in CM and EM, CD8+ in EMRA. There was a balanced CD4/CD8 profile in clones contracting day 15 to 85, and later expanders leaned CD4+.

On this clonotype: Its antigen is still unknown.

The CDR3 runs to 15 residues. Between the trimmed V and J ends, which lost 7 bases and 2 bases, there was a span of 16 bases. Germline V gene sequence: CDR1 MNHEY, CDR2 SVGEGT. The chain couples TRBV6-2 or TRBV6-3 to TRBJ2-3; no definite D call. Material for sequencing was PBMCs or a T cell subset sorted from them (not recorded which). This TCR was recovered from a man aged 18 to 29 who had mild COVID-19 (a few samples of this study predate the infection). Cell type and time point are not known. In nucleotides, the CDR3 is TGTGCCAGCACCATCAGCAGGTCACCCACAGATACGCAGTATTTT. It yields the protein CASTISRSPTDTQYF.